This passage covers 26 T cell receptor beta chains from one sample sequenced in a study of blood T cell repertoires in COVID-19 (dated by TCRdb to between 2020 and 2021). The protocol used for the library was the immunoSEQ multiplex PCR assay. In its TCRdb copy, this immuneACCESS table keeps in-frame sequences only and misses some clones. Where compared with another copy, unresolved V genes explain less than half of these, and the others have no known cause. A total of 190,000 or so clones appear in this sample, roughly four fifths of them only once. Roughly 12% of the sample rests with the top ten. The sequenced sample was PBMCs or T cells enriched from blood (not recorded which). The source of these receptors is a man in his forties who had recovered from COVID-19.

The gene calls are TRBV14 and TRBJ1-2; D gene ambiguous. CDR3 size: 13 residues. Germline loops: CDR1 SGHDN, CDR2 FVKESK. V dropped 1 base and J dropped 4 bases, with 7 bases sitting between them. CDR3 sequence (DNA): TGTGCCAGCAGCCAAGGACGGAGCTATGGCTACACCTTC. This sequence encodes CASSQGRSYGYTF.

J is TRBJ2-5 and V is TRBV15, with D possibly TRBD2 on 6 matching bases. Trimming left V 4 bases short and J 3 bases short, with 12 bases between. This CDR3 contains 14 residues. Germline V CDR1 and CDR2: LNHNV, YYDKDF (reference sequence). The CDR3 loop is CATSTGRREETQYF. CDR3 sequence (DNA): TGTGCCACCAGCACAGGGAGGAGGGAAGAGACCCAGTACTTC.

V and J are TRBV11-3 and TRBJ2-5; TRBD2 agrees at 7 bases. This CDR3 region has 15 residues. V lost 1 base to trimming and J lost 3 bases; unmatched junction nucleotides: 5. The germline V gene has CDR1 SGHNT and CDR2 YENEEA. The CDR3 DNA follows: TGTGCCAGCAGCTTAGGCGGAGGACTAGAAGAGACCCAGTACTTC. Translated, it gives CASSLGGGLEETQYF.

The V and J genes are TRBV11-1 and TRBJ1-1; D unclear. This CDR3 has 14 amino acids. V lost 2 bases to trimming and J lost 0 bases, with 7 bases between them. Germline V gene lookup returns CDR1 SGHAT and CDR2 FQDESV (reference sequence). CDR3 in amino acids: CASSLRRVNTEAFF. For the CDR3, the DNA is TGTGCCAGCAGCTTAAGACGGGTGAACACTGAAGCTTTCTTT.

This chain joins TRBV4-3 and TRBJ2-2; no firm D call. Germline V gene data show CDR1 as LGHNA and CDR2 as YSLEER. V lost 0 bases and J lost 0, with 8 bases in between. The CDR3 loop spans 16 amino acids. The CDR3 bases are TGCGCCAGCAGCCAAGAGGCAGGCTCGAACACCGGGGAGCTGTTTTTT. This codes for CASSQEAGSNTGELFF.

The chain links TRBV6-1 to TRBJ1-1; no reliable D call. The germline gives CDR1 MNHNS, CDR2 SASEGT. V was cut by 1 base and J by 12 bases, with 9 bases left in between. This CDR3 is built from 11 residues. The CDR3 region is CASSEDRLTFF. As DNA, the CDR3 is TGTGCCAGCAGTGAAGATAGATTAACTTTCTTT.

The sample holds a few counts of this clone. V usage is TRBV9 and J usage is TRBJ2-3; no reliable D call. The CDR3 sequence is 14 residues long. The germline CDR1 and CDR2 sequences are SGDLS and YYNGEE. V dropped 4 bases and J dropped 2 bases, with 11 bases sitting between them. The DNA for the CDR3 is TGTGCCAGCAGCTCGCGTCCGGTCACAGATACGCAGTATTTT. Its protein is CASSSRPVTDTQYF.

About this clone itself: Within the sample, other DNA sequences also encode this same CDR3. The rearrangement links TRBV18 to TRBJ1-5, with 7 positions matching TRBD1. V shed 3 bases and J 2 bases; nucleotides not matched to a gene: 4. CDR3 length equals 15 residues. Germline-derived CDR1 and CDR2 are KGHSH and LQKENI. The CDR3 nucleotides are TGTGCCAGCTCACCCGACAGGGTTGGCAATCAGCCCCAGCATTTT. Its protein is CASSPDRVGNQPQHF.

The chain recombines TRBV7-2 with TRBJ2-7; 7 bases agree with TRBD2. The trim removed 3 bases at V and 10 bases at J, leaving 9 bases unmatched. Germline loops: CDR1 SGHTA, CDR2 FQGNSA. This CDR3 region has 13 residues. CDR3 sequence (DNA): TGTGCCAGCAGCTTGGGGGGGACTCCAATTCAGTACTTC. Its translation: CASSLGGTPIQYF.

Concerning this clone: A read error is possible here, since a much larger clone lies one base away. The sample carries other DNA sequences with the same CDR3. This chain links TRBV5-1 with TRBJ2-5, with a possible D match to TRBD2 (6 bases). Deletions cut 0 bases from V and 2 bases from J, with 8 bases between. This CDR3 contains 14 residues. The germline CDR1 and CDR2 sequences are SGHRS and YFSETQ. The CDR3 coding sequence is TGCGCCAGCAGCTTGGAGGGAGGACAAGAGACCCAGTACTTC. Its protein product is CASSLEGGQETQYF. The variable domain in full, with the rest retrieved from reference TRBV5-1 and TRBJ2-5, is KAGVTQTPRYLIKTRGQQVTLSCSPISGHRSVSWYQQTPGQGLQFLFEYFSETQRNKGNFPGRFSGRQFSNSRSEMNVSTLELGDSALYLCASSLEGGQETQYFGPGTRLLVL.

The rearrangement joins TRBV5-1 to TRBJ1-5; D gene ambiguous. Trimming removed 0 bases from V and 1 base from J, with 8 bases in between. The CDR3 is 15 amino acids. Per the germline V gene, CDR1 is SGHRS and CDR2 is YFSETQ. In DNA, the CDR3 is TGCGCCAGCAGCTTGGATCCACGGAGCAATCAGCCCCAGCATTTT. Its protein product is CASSLDPRSNQPQHF.

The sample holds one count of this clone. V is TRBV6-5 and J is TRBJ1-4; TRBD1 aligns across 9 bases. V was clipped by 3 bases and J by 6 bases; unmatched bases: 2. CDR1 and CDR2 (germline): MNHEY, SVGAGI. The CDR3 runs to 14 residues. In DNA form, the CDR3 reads TGTGCCAGCAGTTATCGGACAGGGGATGAAAAACTGTTTTTT. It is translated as CASSYRTGDEKLFF.

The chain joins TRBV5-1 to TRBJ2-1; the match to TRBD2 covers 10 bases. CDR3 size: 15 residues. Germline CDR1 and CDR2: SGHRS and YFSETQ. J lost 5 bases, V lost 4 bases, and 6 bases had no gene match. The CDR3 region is CASSPRGLADNEQFF. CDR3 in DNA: TGCGCCAGCAGCCCACGAGGACTAGCGGACAATGAGCAGTTCTTC.

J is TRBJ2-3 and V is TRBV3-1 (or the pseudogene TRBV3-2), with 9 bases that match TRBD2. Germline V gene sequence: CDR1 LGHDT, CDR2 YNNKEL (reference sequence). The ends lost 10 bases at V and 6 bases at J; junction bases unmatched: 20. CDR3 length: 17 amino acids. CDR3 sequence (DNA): TGTGCCAACTCCTATAGCGGGAGAGGGGGGGAAGGTGATACGCAGTATTTT. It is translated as CANSYSGRGGEGDTQYF.

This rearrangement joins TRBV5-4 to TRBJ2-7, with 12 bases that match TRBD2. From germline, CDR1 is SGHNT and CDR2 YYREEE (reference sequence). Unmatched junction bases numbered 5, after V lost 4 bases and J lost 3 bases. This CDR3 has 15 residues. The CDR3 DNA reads TGTGCCAGCAGCCTGGGGGGACTAGCGGGCTACGAGCAGTACTTC. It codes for CASSLGGLAGYEQYF.

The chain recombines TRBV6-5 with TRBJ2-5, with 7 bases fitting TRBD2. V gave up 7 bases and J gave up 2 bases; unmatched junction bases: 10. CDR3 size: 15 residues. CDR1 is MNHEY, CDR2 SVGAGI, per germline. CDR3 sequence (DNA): TGTGCCAGCATTCCGACCGGGACTATACAAGAGACCCAGTACTTC. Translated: CASIPTGTIQETQYF.

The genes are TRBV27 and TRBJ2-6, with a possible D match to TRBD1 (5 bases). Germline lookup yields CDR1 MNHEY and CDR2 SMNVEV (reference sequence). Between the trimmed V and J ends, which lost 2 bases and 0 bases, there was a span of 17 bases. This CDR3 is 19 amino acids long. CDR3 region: CASSLGFGRESSGANVLTF. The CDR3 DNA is TGTGCCAGCAGTTTAGGGTTTGGCAGGGAAAGCTCTGGGGCCAACGTCCTGACTTTC.

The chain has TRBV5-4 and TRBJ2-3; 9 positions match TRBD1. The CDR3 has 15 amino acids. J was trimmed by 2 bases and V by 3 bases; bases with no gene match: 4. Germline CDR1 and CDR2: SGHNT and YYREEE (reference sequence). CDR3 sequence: CASSYRDRDTDTQYF. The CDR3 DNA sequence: TGTGCCAGCAGCTACCGGGACAGGGACACAGATACGCAGTATTTT.

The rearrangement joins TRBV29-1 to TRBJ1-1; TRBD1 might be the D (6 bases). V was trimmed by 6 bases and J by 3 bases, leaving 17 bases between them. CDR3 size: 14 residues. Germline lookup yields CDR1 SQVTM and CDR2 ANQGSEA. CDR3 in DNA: TGCAGCGTCAAACAGGGATCGGTCGACACTGAAGCTTTCTTT. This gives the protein CSVKQGSVDTEAFF.

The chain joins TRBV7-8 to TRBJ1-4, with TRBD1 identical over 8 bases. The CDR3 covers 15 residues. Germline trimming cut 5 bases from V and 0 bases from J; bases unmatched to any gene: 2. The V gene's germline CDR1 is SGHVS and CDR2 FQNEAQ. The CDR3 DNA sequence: TGTGCCAGCAGCGCACAGGGGGCAACTAATGAAAAACTGTTTTTT. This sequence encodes CASSAQGATNEKLFF. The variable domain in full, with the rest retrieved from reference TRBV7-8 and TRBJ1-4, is GAGVSQSPRYKVAKRGQDVALRCDPISGHVSLFWYQQALGQGPEFLTYFQNEAQLDKSGLPSDRFFAERPEGSVSTLKIQRTQQEDSAVYLCASSAQGATNEKLFFGSGTQLSVL.

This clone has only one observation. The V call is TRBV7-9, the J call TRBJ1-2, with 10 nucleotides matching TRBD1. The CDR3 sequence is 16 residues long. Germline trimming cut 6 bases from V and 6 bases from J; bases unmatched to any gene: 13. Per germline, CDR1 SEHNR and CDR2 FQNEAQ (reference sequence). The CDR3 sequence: CASSPNPGQGKDGYTF. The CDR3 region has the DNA TGTGCCAGCAGTCCTAATCCGGGACAGGGGAAGGATGGCTACACCTTC.

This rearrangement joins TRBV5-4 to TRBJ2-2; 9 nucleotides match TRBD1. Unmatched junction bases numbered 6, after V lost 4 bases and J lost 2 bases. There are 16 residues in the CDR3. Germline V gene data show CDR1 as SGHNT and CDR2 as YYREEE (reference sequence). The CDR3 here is CASSKPGQGNTGELFF. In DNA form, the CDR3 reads TGTGCCAGCAGCAAGCCGGGACAGGGTAACACCGGGGAGCTGTTTTTT.

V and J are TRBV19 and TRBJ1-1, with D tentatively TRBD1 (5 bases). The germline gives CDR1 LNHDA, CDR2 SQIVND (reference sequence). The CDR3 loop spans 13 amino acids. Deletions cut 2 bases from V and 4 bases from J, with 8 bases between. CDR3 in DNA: TGTGCCAGTAGTATACAGGGTGGCACTGAAGCTTTCTTT. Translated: CASSIQGGTEAFF.

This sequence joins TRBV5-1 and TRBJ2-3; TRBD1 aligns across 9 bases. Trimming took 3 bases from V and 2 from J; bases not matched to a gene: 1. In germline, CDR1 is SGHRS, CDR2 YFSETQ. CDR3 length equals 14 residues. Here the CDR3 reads CASSWDRATDTQYF. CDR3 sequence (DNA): TGCGCCAGCAGCTGGGACAGGGCCACAGATACGCAGTATTTT.

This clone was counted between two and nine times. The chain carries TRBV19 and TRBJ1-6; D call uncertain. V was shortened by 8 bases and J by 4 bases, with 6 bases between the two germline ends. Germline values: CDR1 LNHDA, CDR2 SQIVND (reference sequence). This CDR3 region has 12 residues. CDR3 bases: TGTGCCAGTCAGACTTATAATTCACCCCTCCACTTT. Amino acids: CASQTYNSPLHF. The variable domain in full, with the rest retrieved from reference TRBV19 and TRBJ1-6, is DGGITQSPKYLFRKEGQNVTLSCEQNLNHDAMYWYRQDPGQGLRLIYYSQIVNDFQKGDIAEGYSVSREKKESFPLTVTSAQKNPTAFYLCASQTYNSPLHFGNGTRLTVT.

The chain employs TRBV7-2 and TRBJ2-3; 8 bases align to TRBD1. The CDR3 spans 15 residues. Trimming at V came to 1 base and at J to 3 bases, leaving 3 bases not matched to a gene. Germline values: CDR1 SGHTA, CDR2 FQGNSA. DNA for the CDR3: TGTGCCAGCAGCTTAGTGCAGGGGGCGACAGATACGCAGTATTTT. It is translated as CASSLVQGATDTQYF.